The clone carrying this T cell receptor (beta chain) was detected once. Other DNA sequences in this specimen translate into the identical CDR3. The sample belongs to a study of shared clonotypes between healthy human individuals. Whole-study context: The donor pool was made up of a couple of women and three men aged 18 to 49.

Once extracted for a subset, genomic DNA was divided evenly among several immunoSEQ plates. TCRdb keeps only in-frame clones here, not all; method: immunoSEQ multiplex PCR. This repertoire shows around 1,100,000 clones, 70% to 80% found once; its top ten account for 0.7% to 0.95%. This CDR3 has 13 residues. In germline, CDR1 is SGHNT, CDR2 YYREEE (reference sequence). Trimming pared 4 bases from V and 1 base from J, leaving 8 bases between. Source material: memory CD4+ T cells from PBMCs. Indicated subset: CD45RA-negative fraction. The chain links TRBV5-4 to TRBJ1-1, with D perhaps matching TRBD1 (6 bases). The source is a young man in good health. Some clones in this sample may be carry-over from other donors' samples. CDR3 in amino acids: CASSRGGNTEAFF. The CDR3 DNA is TGTGCCAGCAGCAGAGGGGGGAACACTGAAGCTTTCTTT. Combining the CDR3 with reference TRBV5-4 and TRBJ1-1 gives the whole variable domain ETGVTQSPTHLIKTRGQQVTLRCSSQSGHNTVSWYQQALGQGPQFIFQYYREEENGRGNFPPRFSGLQFPNYSSELNVNALELDDSALYLCASSRGGNTEAFFGQGTRLTVV.